This T cell receptor beta chain is drawn from a study of blood T cell repertoires in COVID-19. Study summary: The study drew acute and convalescent COVID-19 samples from the United States, Italy and Spain. The cDNA or gDNA used as material had been derived from T cells, B-cell-depleted T cells, or PBMCs.

As originally analysed: Reference gene primer amplification gave estimated nucleated cell counts. Sequencing used immunoSEQ multiplex PCR; TCRdb keeps in-frame clones, though not all of them. V and J calls and clone size are as listed in that table; D and trimming were resolved from the DNA. The table includes 190,000 or so clones, around 87% detected once. CDR3 length: 14 amino acids. The trim removed 1 base at V and 6 bases at J, leaving 3 bases unmatched. CDR1 and CDR2 (germline): GTSNPN, SVGIG (reference sequence). The TCR was taken from a man aged 35 to 55 with active or convalescent COVID-19. The chain couples TRBV30 to TRBJ1-5, with 10 bases matching TRBD1. The sample comprised peripheral blood. The CDR3, as DNA: TGTGCCTGGAGTGGACAGGGGGCTGGTCAGCCCCAGCATTTT. It encodes CAWSGQGAGQPQHF.